The present entry profiles one T cell receptor beta chain with its context. Preparing the TCRbeta library involved the use of unique molecular identifiers. In TCRdb, the PCR reads were re-called with MiXCR into one record per CDR3 protein. Here the sample spans approximately 500,000 distinct CDR3 sequences, approximately 10% being singletons. This sample stems from a study of T-cell reconstitution after alpha-beta-depleted transplantation in children. V was trimmed by 8 bases and J by 1 base, leaving 16 bases between them. In germline, CDR1 is MNHEY, CDR2 SVGAGI. The CDR3 covers 15 residues. The chain recombines TRBV6-5 with TRBJ2-3; D may be TRBD2 (6 bases). The sequence was obtained from a child aged 2 to 10 with inherited bone marrow failure, due to receive a stem cell transplant. The sample in question was PBMCs, obtained before TCRalphabeta/CD19-depleted stem cell transplant. The CDR3 sequence is CASLRVASGTDTQYF. Written as DNA, the CDR3 is TGTGCCAGCCTCCGGGTGGCTAGCGGCACAGATACGCAGTATTTT.